This T cell receptor beta chain stems from a study of radiation and T cells in renal cell carcinoma (dated by TCRdb to the early 2020s). With respect to the entire study: Samples came from a clinical trial, in which primary renal cell carcinomas received 15 Gy stereotactic body radiation therapy followed by nephrectomy 4 weeks later. In total, 50 to 55 samples underwent TCR beta sequencing: around 25 tumors plus 27 peripheral blood samples. In the 53 samples combined, 4 million to 5 million unique CDR3 nucleotide sequences were found, encoding about 2,700,000 unique CDR3 amino acid sequences.

What the study reported, not specific to this receptor: An increase in top tumor clonotypes in blood was observed from baseline to 2 weeks post-radiation, followed by contraction by 4 weeks, which was taken to suggest transient expansion of tumor-resident clones. With a single-armed trial design, the study had no way to address how radiation dose or scheduling affects the TCR repertoire. Tracking of blood repertoire dynamics stopped at about 27 days after treatment, with no follow-up past that point. Because no pretreatment tumor biopsies were available, whether clonotypes were present in the tumor at baseline could not be determined.

This specimen's time point label, per the study, means: blood 2 weeks post-SBRT. The sample's treatment or condition, from its label and the paper: 15 Gy SBRT to primary tumor, nephrectomy 4 weeks later. To follow tumor-enriched clonotypes, peripheral blood was collected serially from radiation-treated patients at baseline and again at 2 weeks and 4 weeks after SBRT. Every patient's renal cell carcinoma showed clear cell pathology. Genomic DNA for TCR sequencing was prepared using the QIAamp DNA Blood Mini Kit (Qiagen). The analyses included just those samples that passed every quality control check. TCR beta libraries were generated from genomic DNA with the immunoSEQ kit, following the manufacturer's recommendations. To prepare the libraries, a first multiplex PCR with proprietary primers was run, followed by a second PCR that added unique barcodes, and a bead cleanup was done after each round. Each sample batch included a kit-provided positive control reaction and a negative control reaction. The final libraries underwent checking on an Agilent 4200 TapeStation D1000 ScreenTape, volumetric pooling, and quantification by qPCR. Sequencing was performed on an Illumina NextSeq500 with a MidOutput 150-cycle cartridge, and 156 Read1 and 15 Index1 cycles were run with kit custom primers. The pooled library was loaded at roughly 1 pM with a 20% PhiX control spike-in. For the original study's pipeline: The vendor-processed data were analyzed in R, and a clonotype was defined as all T cells that share the same CDR3 nucleotide sequence. For clone abundance analyses, frequencies were normalized to the 10,000 most abundant clones in each sample. Before analysis, public T cell clones were removed, and these numbered fewer than six per sample on average. Tumor-enriched clonotypes and baseline blood-enriched clonotypes were defined as those with an abundance difference of at least 32-fold between compartments. Clonotypes expanded or contracted between blood time points were identified with a beta-binomial differential abundance model. Tumor-blood repertoire similarity was measured with the Baroni-Urbani and Buser coefficient, and groups were compared using two-tailed Wilcoxon tests in R. Entries here come from immuneACCESS through TCRdb and include only in-frame sequences with V and J called. Some clones fail to appear in such tables; in the studies checked, an unresolved V gene covers under half of the shortfall, and the cause of the remainder is unknown. V, J and clone size are those of that table, while D and trimming were read from the DNA. The sample profile shows around 130,000 clones; 88% of them were found once. The leading ten clones occupy around 6% of the sample.

The germline V gene encodes CDR1 SQVTM and CDR2 ANQGSEA. The CDR3 sequence holds 12 residues, the cysteine and phenylalanine included. The only DNA kept is the CDR3, 36 bases in frame from the first base. V gives up 3 bases and J gives up 8 bases, and the segment between their germline ends measures 13 bases. Note on this clone: The specificity of this receptor is unknown. No base quality values were provided; no much bigger clone lies one nucleotide off.

Sequences were derived from blood, sampled from a patient whose treatment included radiotherapy and nephrectomy. The receptor was isolated from a woman between 65 and 79 years old with renal cell carcinoma. This chain is built from TRBV29-1 and TRBJ1-2; the D segment could be TRBD1, given 5 matching bases. The DNA is as follows: TGCAGCGTTGATAGAGGGGCGGGCGGCTACACCTTC. Translation gives CSVDRGAGGYTF.